This entry describes one T cell receptor beta chain. Mouse gene names apply. The sequence runs out 1 residue before the end of the CDR3; the remainder is reconstructed from the germline J gene. Indicated time point: mouse harvest day 14 after allogeneic transplant. Mouse grafts combined 10^7 T-cell-depleted bone marrow cells with 10^6 splenic CD5+ T cells. The data were taken from a study of tissue T cells after allogeneic stem cell transplantation. The CDR3 is made up of 13 amino acids. V shed 4 bases, J shed 2 bases, and the junction held 0 bases outside the gene matches. The V gene's germline CDR1 is KGHPV and CDR2 FQNQEV (reference sequence). Some clones are missing from TCRdb's copy, which holds only in-frame ones; the method was immunoSEQ multiplex PCR. The profile covers 5,600 or so clones, with roughly 30% appearing a single time and almost 4.5% taken by the ten largest.

V is TRBV26 and J is TRBJ1-2, with 8 bases matching TRBD1. The source material was skin. The TCR originated in a female BALB/c mouse given C57BL/6 T cells with graft-versus-host disease after an allogeneic hematopoietic cell transplant. The CDR3 DNA, read in part, is TGTGCCAGCAGTCGACAGGGGAACTCCGACTACACC. Encoded protein: CASSRQGNSDYT. The whole CDR3 reads CASSRQGNSDYTF.